These 20 T cell receptor beta chains came from one sample sequenced in a study of T cell changes during pregnancy in multiple sclerosis. Repertoires were generated with immunoSEQ multiplex PCR, while TCRdb's copy carries only in-frame clones and drops some. Here the sample spans approximately 130,000 clones, 90% to 96% being singletons. The sample in question was peripheral blood, obtained after pregnancy. All receptors come from a female donor with multiple sclerosis, enrolled in a pregnancy study.

The chain is built from TRBV27 and TRBJ2-5; 9 bases line up with TRBD2. J was trimmed by 5 bases and V by 1 base; bases with no gene match: 5. Per germline, CDR1 MNHEY and CDR2 SMNVEV (reference sequence). The CDR3 runs 15 residues. DNA of the CDR3: TGTGCCAGCAGTTTATTAGCGGGAGCTGCGGAGACCCAGTACTTC. Translated: CASSLLAGAAETQYF.

This chain connects TRBV7-9 to TRBJ2-1; 7 bases align to TRBD1. CDR1 SEHNR and CDR2 FQNEAQ come from the germline V gene (reference sequence). V was clipped by 5 bases and J by 0 bases; unmatched bases: 4. The CDR3 is 15 residues long. The CDR3 loop reads CASSPDRDSYNEQFF. The CDR3 nucleotides are TGTGCCAGCAGCCCCGACAGGGACTCCTACAATGAGCAGTTCTTC.

V usage is TRBV18 and J usage is TRBJ2-3, with D perhaps TRBD1 (6 bases). The V end was cut by 3 bases, the J end by 0 bases, with 22 bases between. Per germline, CDR1 KGHSH and CDR2 LQKENI. The CDR3 is made up of 19 amino acids. CDR3 sequence reads: CASSPLGPLGQSSTDTQYF. Written as DNA, the CDR3 is TGTGCCAGCTCACCGCTGGGCCCACTTGGACAGTCGAGCACAGATACGCAGTATTTT.

This chain links TRBV19 with TRBJ1-1; 7 bases are a match to TRBD1. Trimming removed 8 bases from V and 7 bases from J; junction bases left unmatched: 16. This CDR3 is 15 amino acids long. CDR1 is LNHDA, CDR2 SQIVND, per germline (reference sequence). CDR3 sequence: CASRLRDSTRVEAFF. Written as DNA, the CDR3 is TGTGCCAGTCGCCTGCGGGACAGCACCCGGGTTGAAGCTTTCTTT.

This chain connects TRBV11-1 to TRBJ2-5; weak D call: TRBD1 (5 bases). There are 15 residues in the CDR3. CDR1 and CDR2 (germline): SGHAT, FQDESV (reference sequence). Trimming pared 6 bases from V and 0 bases from J, leaving 14 bases between. DNA of the CDR3: TGTGCCAGCAGTTCCAACCACAGGTACCAAGAGACCCAGTACTTC. Its protein product is CASSSNHRYQETQYF. The variable domain in full, with the rest retrieved from reference TRBV11-1 and TRBJ2-5, is EAEVAQSPRYKITEKSQAVAFWCDPISGHATLYWYRQILGQGPELLVQFQDESVVDDSQLPKDRFSAERLKGVDSTLKIQPAELGDSAMYLCASSSNHRYQETQYFGPGTRLLVL.

The CDR3 sequence is CASSIVTSGSNEQFF. CDR3 bases: TGTGCCAGTAGTATTGTGACTAGCGGGAGCAATGAGCAGTTCTTC. The chain carries TRBV19 and TRBJ2-1; 12 bases are shared with TRBD2. This CDR3 comprises 15 residues. Germline V gene lookup returns CDR1 LNHDA and CDR2 SQIVND (reference sequence). Trimming at V came to 3 bases and at J to 6 bases, leaving 3 bases not matched to a gene.

The chain's CDR3 is CASSPPGQRNTEAFF. The CDR3 DNA sequence: TGTGCCAGTAGTCCTCCGGGACAGAGGAACACTGAAGCTTTCTTT. The J gene is TRBJ1-1, the V gene TRBV19, with 7 bases lining up with TRBD1. J lost 1 base, V lost 5 bases, and 7 bases had no gene match. The length of the CDR3 is 15 residues. CDR1 LNHDA and CDR2 SQIVND come from the germline V gene (reference sequence).

The chain employs TRBV7-9 and TRBJ2-1, with 7 bases matching TRBD1. The length of the CDR3 is 14 residues. With 3 bases clipped from V and 3 bases from J, the junction kept 2 bases outside the gene matches. The germline CDR1 and CDR2 sequences are SEHNR and FQNEAQ (reference sequence). The CDR3 DNA reads as TGTGCCAGCAGCTTCGGACAGGTCTACAATGAGCAGTTCTTC. This translates into CASSFGQVYNEQFF.

As DNA, the CDR3 is TGTGCCAGCAGTTTATCTGCAACCGGGACTAGCGGTTACGAGCAGTACTTC. Translating gives CASSLSATGTSGYEQYF. This chain links TRBV27 with TRBJ2-7; 11 nucleotides agree with TRBD2. The junction had 8 bases not matched to a gene; V was cut back by 0 bases and J by 4 bases. The CDR3 sequence is 17 residues long. The germline gives CDR1 MNHEY, CDR2 SMNVEV (reference sequence).

This clone appeared a single time. The gene calls are TRBV28 and TRBJ2-3; TRBD2 agrees at 12 bases. The CDR3 sequence is 19 residues long. The germline V gene has CDR1 MDHEN and CDR2 SYDVKM. Trimming took 3 bases from V and 0 from J; bases not matched to a gene: 10. The CDR3 sequence is CASSLSLAGGGTSTDTQYF. The CDR3 DNA follows: TGTGCCAGCAGTTTGTCTCTAGCGGGAGGGGGGACTAGCACAGATACGCAGTATTTT.

The V and J genes are TRBV30 and TRBJ2-5; no firm D call. This CDR3 comprises 13 residues. Looked up from germline, CDR1 is GTSNPN and CDR2 is SVGIG (reference sequence). V was pared by 2 bases and J by 11 bases, with 18 bases between. DNA of the CDR3: TGTGCCTGGAGTTTAGGTTTGAGAAAGGAGCAGTACTTC. It codes for CAWSLGLRKEQYF.

V and J are TRBV7-2 and TRBJ2-7; D unresolved. Looked up from germline, CDR1 is SGHTA and CDR2 is FQGNSA. This CDR3 contains 13 residues. Trimming left V 5 bases short and J 0 bases short, with 8 bases between. CDR3 sequence reads: CASSPPSSYEQYF. In DNA form, the CDR3 reads TGTGCCAGCAGCCCACCGAGCTCCTACGAGCAGTACTTC.

The chain combines TRBV2 with TRBJ1-1; tentative D call: TRBD1 (5 bases). V lost 2 bases and J 4 bases, leaving 14 bases between the germline ends. The germline V gene encodes CDR1 SNHLY and CDR2 FYNNEI. The length of the CDR3 is 15 residues. In DNA, the CDR3 is TGTGCCAGCAGTGAATACGGAGGGGTGGGCACTGAAGCTTTCTTT. This gives the protein CASSEYGGVGTEAFF.

The chain links TRBV5-6 to TRBJ2-2, with a weak D call TRBD2 (5 bases). CDR3 length: 15 residues. V was cut by 2 bases and J by 1 base, with 9 bases left in between. CDR1 is SGHDT and CDR2 is YYEEEE in the germline V gene. CDR3: CASSFPAENTGELFF. For the CDR3, the DNA is TGTGCCAGCAGCTTTCCAGCGGAGAACACCGGGGAGCTGTTTTTT.

This rearrangement joins TRBV19 to TRBJ1-2; maybe TRBD1 (6 bases). Germline assignment: CDR1 LNHDA and CDR2 SQIVND (reference sequence). The V and J ends lost 4 bases and 3 bases respectively, with 9 bases between them. CDR3 length: 13 residues. CDR3 nucleotide sequence: TGTGCCAGTAGTAGGACAGCGGACTATGGCTACACCTTC. It codes for CASSRTADYGYTF.

The V and J genes are TRBV9 and TRBJ2-3; TRBD1 matches at 9 bases. The CDR3 is made up of 16 amino acids. J lost 1 base, V lost 4 bases, and 7 bases had no gene match. Germline CDR1 is SGDLS and CDR2 is YYNGEE. CDR3 protein: CASSTGDRVRTDTQYF. CDR3 coding DNA: TGTGCCAGCAGCACGGGGGACAGGGTCCGCACAGATACGCAGTATTTT.

The chain employs TRBV7-8 and TRBJ1-1, with D tentatively TRBD1 (5 bases). Germline CDR1 reads SGHVS; CDR2 reads FQNEAQ. The V end was cut by 5 bases, the J end by 2 bases, with 12 bases between. This CDR3 is built from 14 residues. The CDR3 is CASSNRGGNTEAFF. As DNA, the CDR3 is TGTGCCAGCAGCAACCGGGGGGGAAACACTGAAGCTTTCTTT.

The chain recombines TRBV7-9 with TRBJ2-7; no reliable D call. CDR1 is SEHNR and CDR2 is FQNEAQ in the germline V gene (reference sequence). CDR3 length: 15 amino acids. Trimming took off 1 base at V and 0 bases at J, with 10 bases between the two ends. The CDR3 loop is CASSLDPSSSYEQYF. Written as DNA, the CDR3 is TGTGCCAGCAGCTTAGACCCTTCCAGCTCCTACGAGCAGTACTTC.

This clone was observed once. The V gene is TRBV7-2, the J gene TRBJ2-7, with 7 positions matching TRBD2. This CDR3 is built from 14 residues. With 2 bases clipped from V and 4 bases from J, the junction kept 5 bases outside the gene matches. The V gene's germline CDR1 is SGHTA and CDR2 FQGNSA. The CDR3, as DNA: TGTGCCAGCAGCTTAAATGGGGGGGGATACGAGCAGTACTTC. Encoded protein: CASSLNGGGYEQYF.

The V call is TRBV2, the J call TRBJ2-1, with 8 bases matching TRBD1. In germline, CDR1 is SNHLY, CDR2 FYNNEI. The junction had 13 bases not matched to a gene; V was cut back by 6 bases and J by 0 bases. The CDR3 totals 18 residues. CDR3 residues: CASRALPGQDPSYNEQFF. CDR3 coding DNA: TGTGCCAGCAGAGCACTCCCGGGACAGGACCCCTCCTACAATGAGCAGTTCTTC.